This T cell receptor (beta chain) was obtained from a study of T cell repertoires in cytomegalovirus infection. Study-wide context: Public TCR beta signatures were indicative of both CMV infection and a matching HLA type. Overall study findings and caveats: Cumulative public TCR beta family frequency identified carriers of CMV plus the relevant HLA. Predominance within the ex vivo response was attributable to HLA-C-restricted CMV-specific TCR beta clonotypes.

This CDR3 is 11 amino acids long. The V end lost 7 bases, the J end lost 3 bases, and 8 bases lay between the germline ends. CDR1 and CDR2 from the germline V gene are SQVTM and ANQGSEA. TCRdb processed the reads anew with MiXCR; each CDR3 protein has one entry. This sample yields about 310,000 distinct CDR3 sequences, of which around 10% are seen a single time; 2.5% belongs to the top ten. About this clonotype itself: Its cognate antigen is unknown.

The chain carries TRBV29-1 and TRBJ2-3, with D perhaps TRBD2 (5 bases). The sample was PBMCs. The clonotype originates from a human donor in good health (CMV status not recorded). Some clones in this sample may be carry-over from other donors' samples. This CDR3 is CSAGMTDTQYF. In DNA, the CDR3 is TGCAGCGCCGGGATGACAGATACGCAGTATTTT.